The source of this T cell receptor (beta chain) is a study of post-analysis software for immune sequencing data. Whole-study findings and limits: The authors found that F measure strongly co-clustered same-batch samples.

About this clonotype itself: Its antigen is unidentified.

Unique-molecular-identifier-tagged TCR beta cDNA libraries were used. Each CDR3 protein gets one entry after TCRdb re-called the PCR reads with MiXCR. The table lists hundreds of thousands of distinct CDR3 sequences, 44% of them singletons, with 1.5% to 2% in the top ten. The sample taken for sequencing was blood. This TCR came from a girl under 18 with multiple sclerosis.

In DNA, the CDR3 is TGTGCCAGCAGCGGGGGGGCCCGGGACTATGGCTACACCTTC. It specifies CASSGGARDYGYTF. The chain combines TRBV9 with TRBJ1-2, with a weak D call TRBD1 (6 bases). The V gene's germline CDR1 is SGDLS and CDR2 YYNGEE. The length of the CDR3 is 14 residues. V shed 3 bases and J shed 3 bases, with 12 bases lying between them.